Following are 26 T cell receptor beta chains from one sample sequenced in a study of OX40 agonist ivuxolimab in advanced cancers. Using immunoSEQ multiplex PCR, the repertoire was profiled, and TCRdb retains in-frame clones only, with some absent. The sample contains under 100,000 clones, 89% of which appear only once. The sequencing here drew on CD4+ or CD8+ T cells sorted from blood, taken in a trial of the OX40 agonist ivuxolimab. All receptors derive from an adult with an advanced solid tumor such as melanoma, head and neck, liver or kidney cancer.

The chain is built from TRBV27 and TRBJ2-2, with 8 bases matching TRBD1. The CDR3 totals 16 residues. Unmatched junction bases numbered 10, after V lost 5 bases and J lost 5 bases. Germline loops: CDR1 MNHEY, CDR2 SMNVEV (reference sequence). CDR3 in amino acids: CASSLLAGGRTGELFF. In DNA, the CDR3 is TGTGCCAGCAGTCTCCTGGCAGGGGGCAGAACCGGGGAGCTGTTTTTT.

The chain combines TRBV11-2 with TRBJ2-7; maybe TRBD1 (6 bases). With 8 bases removed from V and 9 bases from J, the gap between germline ends came to 17 bases. CDR1 is SGHAT and CDR2 is FQNNGV in the germline V gene. The CDR3 totals 12 residues. CDR3 nucleotide sequence: TGTGCCAGCTCTACCCCAGGGGCCTTGCAGTACTTC. Its translation is CASSTPGALQYF. Drawing the rest from reference TRBV11-2 and TRBJ2-7, the complete variable domain is EAGVAQSPRYKIIEKRQSVAFWCNPISGHATLYWYQQILGQGPKLLIQFQNNGVVDDSQLPKDRFSAERLKGVDSTLKIQPAKLEDSAVYLCASSTPGALQYFGPGTRLTVT.

The V and J genes are TRBV2 and TRBJ2-1; TRBD2 might be the D (6 bases). The V end was cut by 8 bases, the J end by 3 bases, with 11 bases between. From germline, CDR1 is SNHLY and CDR2 FYNNEI. The CDR3 is 13 residues long. CDR3 DNA: TGTGCCAGCGAGGGAGGACTCTACAATGAGCAGTTCTTC. Its translation is CASEGGLYNEQFF.

The V call is TRBV19, the J call TRBJ2-7; D unclear. V was clipped by 5 bases and J by 1 base, with 15 bases between them. CDR3 size: 15 residues. In germline, CDR1 is LNHDA, CDR2 SQIVND (reference sequence). DNA for the CDR3: TGTGCCAGTAGTCCCCGGCAGGCGTTATCCTACGAGCAGTACTTC. As protein: CASSPRQALSYEQYF.

This rearrangement joins TRBV18 to TRBJ2-2, with a weak D call TRBD1 (5 bases). V was pared by 4 bases and J by 4 bases, with 16 bases between. From germline, CDR1 is KGHSH and CDR2 LQKENI. The CDR3 is 16 residues long. CDR3 in amino acids: CASSRRQGRGTGELFF. CDR3 coding DNA: TGTGCCAGCTCACGTCGGCAGGGAAGGGGCACCGGGGAGCTGTTTTTT.

This clone is a singleton in its sample. The chain recombines TRBV27 with TRBJ2-2, with D perhaps assigned TRBD1 or TRBD2 (5 bases each). CDR1 and CDR2 (germline): MNHEY, SMNVEV (reference sequence). CDR3 length equals 14 residues. Trimming pared 8 bases from V and 4 bases from J, leaving 14 bases between. The CDR3 reads CASGGGHVTGELFF. The CDR3 DNA sequence: TGTGCCAGCGGAGGAGGACACGTCACCGGGGAGCTGTTTTTT.

The chain employs TRBV4-3 and TRBJ2-3; 7 bases align to TRBD2. The CDR3 consists of 15 residues. V was pared by 0 bases and J by 4 bases, with 4 bases of the junction left unmatched. Germline CDR1 and CDR2: LGHNA and YSLEER. CDR3 nucleotide sequence: TGCGCCAGCAGCCAAGATCAGGGAGGGGCAGATACGCAGTATTTT. This translates into CASSQDQGGADTQYF.

This sequence joins TRBV7-9 and TRBJ2-3, with TRBD1 matching 7 bases. Looked up from germline, CDR1 is SEHNR and CDR2 is FQNEAQ (reference sequence). This CDR3 contains 13 residues. After removal of 5 bases from V and 4 bases from J, the junction contained 3 bases not matched to a gene. The CDR3 here is CASSRQGADTQYF. The CDR3 DNA reads as TGTGCCAGCAGCCGACAGGGAGCAGATACGCAGTATTTT.

J is TRBJ2-2 and V is TRBV4-1, with D possibly matching TRBD2 (5 bases). The CDR3 has 15 amino acids. Germline lookup yields CDR1 MGHRA and CDR2 YSYEKL. Trimming cost V 3 bases and J 4 bases, with 12 bases left between them. CDR3 loop: CASSHMKGGTGELFF. The CDR3 DNA follows: TGCGCCAGCAGCCATATGAAAGGAGGCACCGGGGAGCTGTTTTTT.

The rearrangement joins TRBV7-2 to TRBJ2-7; D possibly corresponds to TRBD1 (5 bases). The CDR3 loop spans 13 amino acids. Per germline, CDR1 SGHTA and CDR2 FQGNSA. The V and J ends lost 1 base and 3 bases respectively, with 7 bases between them. CDR3 sequence (DNA): TGTGCCAGCAGCTTAGGACAGTTCTACGAGCAGTACTTC. Protein: CASSLGQFYEQYF. Full variable domain (missing parts from reference TRBV7-2 and TRBJ2-7): GAGVSQSPSNKVTEKGKDVELRCDPISGHTALYWYRQSLGQGLEFLIYFQGNSAPDKSGLPSDRFSAERTGGSVSTLTIQRTQQEDSAVYLCASSLGQFYEQYFGPGTRLTVT.

In this sample, this clone turned up once. The V call is TRBV19, the J call TRBJ1-2; 8 bases are shared with TRBD1. This CDR3 contains 15 residues. After removal of 8 bases from V and 2 bases from J, the junction contained 10 bases not matched to a gene. The V gene's germline CDR1 is LNHDA and CDR2 SQIVND (reference sequence). The CDR3 spells CASRDRLLTNYGYTF. CDR3 nucleotide sequence: TGTGCCAGTCGGGACAGGCTACTGACCAACTATGGCTACACCTTC.

The table lists this clone with a count of one. This rearrangement joins TRBV7-4 to TRBJ1-3, with D uncertain. The V end was cut by 1 base, the J end by 1 base, with 11 bases between. The CDR3 loop spans 16 amino acids. Germline CDR1 SGHVT, CDR2 SQSDAQ. The CDR3 spells CASSLGKGRSGNTIYF. The DNA of the CDR3 is TGTGCCAGCAGCTTAGGGAAGGGTAGGTCTGGAAACACCATATATTTT. Full variable domain (rest looked up from reference TRBV7-4 and TRBJ1-3): GAGVSQSPRYKVAKRGRDVALRCDSISGHVTLYWYRQTLGQGSEVLTYSQSDAQRDKSGRPSGRFSAERPERSVSTLKIQRTEQGDSAVYLCASSLGKGRSGNTIYFGEGSWLTVV.

CDR3 sequence (DNA): TGTGCCAGCAGCTTGCAGAGCTACGAGCAGTACTTC. Translated, it gives CASSLQSYEQYF. The chain uses TRBV5-6 and TRBJ2-7; D uncertain. From germline, CDR1 is SGHDT and CDR2 YYEEEE. The CDR3 loop spans 12 amino acids. V was pared by 1 base and J by 3 bases, with 5 bases between. Together with reference TRBV5-6 and TRBJ2-7, the CDR3 gives the full variable domain: DAGVTQSPTHLIKTRGQQVTLRCSPKSGHDTVSWYQQALGQGPQFIFQYYEEEERQRGNFPDRFSGHQFPNYSSELNVNALLLGDSALYLCASSLQSYEQYFGPGTRLTVT.

The chain has TRBV5-1 and TRBJ2-6; TRBD2 matches 8 bases. CDR3 size: 18 residues. Germline assignment: CDR1 SGHRS and CDR2 YFSETQ. The J segment lost 2 bases and the V segment lost 0 bases, leaving 7 bases of the junction unmatched. The CDR3 nucleotides read TGCGCCAGCAGCTTGGAAGTAAGAGCGGGAGCTGGGGCCAACGTCCTGACTTTC. Its translation: CASSLEVRAGAGANVLTF.

The V gene is TRBV4-3, the J gene TRBJ2-7, with a possible D match to TRBD1 (6 bases). Trimming pared 4 bases from V and 5 bases from J, leaving 18 bases between. The CDR3 is 15 amino acids. The germline CDR1 and CDR2 sequences are LGHNA and YSLEER. CDR3 protein: CASSRDFGTFNEQYF. CDR3 DNA: TGCGCCAGCAGCCGAGATTTCGGGACATTTAACGAGCAGTACTTC.

The genes are TRBV11-2 and TRBJ2-7; maybe TRBD2 (6 bases). The CDR3 runs to 13 residues. Germline V gives CDR1 SGHAT, CDR2 FQNNGV. Trimming cost V 5 bases and J 3 bases, with 11 bases left between them. The CDR3 protein is CASSRSTSYEQYF. The CDR3 DNA sequence: TGTGCCAGCAGCCGATCGACTAGCTACGAGCAGTACTTC.

As regards this clone: One junction end does not reproduce the germline sequence, and a read error may be involved. The rearrangement uses TRBV7-7 and TRBJ2-6, with D perhaps TRBD1 or TRBD2 (6 bases each). Germline CDR1 is SSHAT and CDR2 is FNYEAQ (reference sequence). The length of the CDR3 is 17 residues. CDR3 sequence reads: CASSLARGGCGANVLTF. CDR3 nucleotide sequence: TGTGCTAGCAGCTTAGCGCGAGGGGGGTGTGGGGCCAACGTCCTGACTTTC.

V and J are TRBV27 and TRBJ1-2; TRBD1 matches at 7 bases. The CDR3 has 17 residues. Germline V CDR1 and CDR2: MNHEY, SMNVEV (reference sequence). The V segment lost 0 bases and the J segment 8 bases; nucleotides outside the gene matches: 15. Here the CDR3 reads CASSLSVPGQVGDGYTF. In DNA form, the CDR3 reads TGTGCCAGCAGTTTATCAGTCCCCGGACAGGTCGGAGACGGCTACACCTTC.

The gene calls are TRBV19 and TRBJ2-5, with TRBD2 as a possible D gene (5 bases). Trimming took off 6 bases at V and 5 bases at J, with 10 bases between the two ends. CDR3 length: 12 residues. The germline V gene encodes CDR1 LNHDA and CDR2 SQIVND (reference sequence). CDR3 residues: CASSGGGETQYF. DNA for the CDR3: TGTGCCAGTAGCGGCGGCGGGGAGACCCAGTACTTC.

The CDR3 region is CASSQETGVNTEAFF. The CDR3 region has the DNA TGCGCCAGCAGCCAAGAGACAGGGGTGAACACTGAAGCTTTCTTT. The chain is built from TRBV4-1 and TRBJ1-1; 8 nucleotides line up with TRBD1. The CDR3 is 15 residues long. V was clipped by 0 bases and J by 0 bases; unmatched bases: 0. Germline-derived CDR1 and CDR2 are MGHRA and YSYEKL.

As concerns this clone: The identical CDR3 is also encoded by other nucleotide sequences in the sample. The gene calls are TRBV19 and TRBJ1-5; D unresolved. The germline V gene encodes CDR1 LNHDA and CDR2 SQIVND (reference sequence). The length of the CDR3 is 15 residues. The ends were cut back, 1 base at V and 0 bases at J, with 7 bases in the middle. The CDR3 sequence is CASSIVPASNQPQHF. In DNA form, the CDR3 reads TGTGCCAGTAGTATAGTCCCCGCTAGCAATCAGCCCCAGCATTTT.

This chain joins TRBV7-2 and TRBJ1-2, with 10 bases that match TRBD1. V trimming: 1 base; J trimming: 7 bases; junction bases outside the gene matches: 6. There are 15 residues in the CDR3. CDR1 is SGHTA, CDR2 FQGNSA, per germline. CDR3 loop: CASSLGPDRGGGYTF. In nucleotides, the CDR3 is TGTGCCAGCAGCTTAGGTCCGGACAGGGGGGGTGGCTACACCTTC.

This clone was counted between two and nine times. This chain joins TRBV19 and TRBJ2-2, with 9 bases identical to TRBD2. The CDR3 is 14 residues long. Germline values: CDR1 LNHDA, CDR2 SQIVND (reference sequence). Trimming at V came to 4 bases and at J to 4 bases, leaving 1 base not matched to a gene. The CDR3 DNA reads as TGTGCCAGTAGTACAGCGGGAGGCACCGGGGAGCTGTTTTTT. Amino acids: CASSTAGGTGELFF.

This clone was observed once. CDR3 region: CASSSDRAGDQPQHF. The DNA of the CDR3 is TGTGCCAGCAGCTCGGACAGGGCTGGAGATCAGCCCCAGCATTTT. The chain is built from TRBV7-9 and TRBJ1-5; TRBD1 matches 8 bases. Germline V gives CDR1 SEHNR, CDR2 FQNEAQ (reference sequence). The trim removed 4 bases at V and 5 bases at J, leaving 7 bases unmatched. The CDR3 length is 15 residues.

The rearrangement uses TRBV2 and TRBJ2-2, with 7 bases identical to TRBD1. Germline trimming cut 6 bases from V and 0 bases from J; bases unmatched to any gene: 1. The CDR3 is made up of 14 amino acids. Germline assignment: CDR1 SNHLY and CDR2 FYNNEI. The DNA for the CDR3 is TGTGCCAGCAGACAGGGGTCGAACACCGGGGAGCTGTTTTTT. Its translation: CASRQGSNTGELFF.

This clone was picked up one time. CDR3: CASSSGARETQYF. CDR3 bases: TGTGCCAGCAGCTCGGGGGCTAGGGAGACCCAGTACTTC. The V and J genes are TRBV9 and TRBJ2-5; D is tentatively TRBD1 or TRBD2 (6 bases each). The CDR3 sequence is 13 residues long. Germline CDR1 reads SGDLS; CDR2 reads YYNGEE. Trimming left V 4 bases short and J 5 bases short, with 12 bases between.